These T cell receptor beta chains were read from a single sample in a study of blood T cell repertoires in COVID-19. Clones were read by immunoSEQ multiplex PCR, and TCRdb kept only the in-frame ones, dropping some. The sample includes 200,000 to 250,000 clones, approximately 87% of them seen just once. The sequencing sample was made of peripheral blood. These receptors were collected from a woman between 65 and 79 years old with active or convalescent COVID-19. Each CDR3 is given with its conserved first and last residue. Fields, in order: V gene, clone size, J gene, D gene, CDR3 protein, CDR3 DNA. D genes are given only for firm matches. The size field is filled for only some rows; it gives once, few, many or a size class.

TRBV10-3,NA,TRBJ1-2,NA,CAISELTANYGYTF,TGTGCCATCAGTGAACTGACAGCTAACTATGGCTACACCTTC
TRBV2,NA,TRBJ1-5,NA,CASSPSGGEDQPQHF,TGTGCCAGCAGTCCCTCAGGAGGGGAAGATCAGCCCCAGCATTTT
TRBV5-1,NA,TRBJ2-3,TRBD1,CASSLEAGGITDTQYF,TGCGCCAGCAGCTTGGAAGCAGGGGGAATCACAGATACGCAGTATTTT
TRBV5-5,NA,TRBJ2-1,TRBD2,CASSLRSGSSYNEQFF,TGTGCCAGCAGCCTACGTAGCGGGAGCTCCTACAATGAGCAGTTCTTC
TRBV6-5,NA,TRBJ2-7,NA,CASSRPGRFNEQYF,TGTGCCAGCAGTAGACCAGGGCGATTTAACGAGCAGTACTTC
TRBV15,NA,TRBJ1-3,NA,CATSRDHGNTIYF,TGTGCCACCAGCAGAGATCATGGAAACACCATATATTTT
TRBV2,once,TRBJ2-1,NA,CASNPESSYNEQFF,TGTGCCAGCAACCCGGAGAGCTCCTACAATGAGCAGTTCTTC
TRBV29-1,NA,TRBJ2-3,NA,CSVGASPLTNTQYF,TGCAGCGTGGGGGCCTCCCCCTTAACTAATACGCAGTATTTT
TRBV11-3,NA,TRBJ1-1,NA,CASSLLRGTEAFF,TGTGCCAGCAGCTTGTTGAGGGGGACTGAAGCTTTCTTT
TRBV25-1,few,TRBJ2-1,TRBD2,CASSFGGLGEQFF,TGTGCCAGCAGTTTCGGGGGGTTGGGTGAGCAGTTCTTC
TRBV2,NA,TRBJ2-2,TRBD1,CASSLQGAFNTGELFF,TGTGCCAGCAGTCTACAGGGGGCATTTAACACCGGGGAGCTGTTTTTT
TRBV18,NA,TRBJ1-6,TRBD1,CASSHDRVKSPLHF,TGTGCCAGCTCACATGACAGGGTCAAGTCACCCCTCCACTTT
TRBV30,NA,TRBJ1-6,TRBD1,CAWSGTGGGFNSPLHF,TGTGCCTGGAGTGGCACAGGGGGCGGATTTAATTCACCCCTCCACTTT
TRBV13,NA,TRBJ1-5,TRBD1,CASSFGQGVDQPQHF,TGTGCCAGCAGCTTCGGACAGGGTGTCGATCAGCCCCAGCATTTT
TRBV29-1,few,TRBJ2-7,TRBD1,CSVEDGQDRGPDEQYF,TGCAGCGTTGAAGATGGTCAGGACAGGGGGCCCGACGAGCAGTACTTC
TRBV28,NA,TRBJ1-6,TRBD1,CASSPGQDHSPLHF,TGTGCCAGCAGTCCCGGACAGGATCATTCACCCCTCCACTTT
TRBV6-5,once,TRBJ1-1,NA,CASLPAGPNTEAFF,TGTGCCAGCCTGCCAGCAGGGCCGAACACTGAAGCTTTCTTT
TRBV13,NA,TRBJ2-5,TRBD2,CASSSLRREGQETQYF,TGTGCCAGCAGCTCCCTTCGGAGGGAGGGCCAAGAGACCCAGTACTTC
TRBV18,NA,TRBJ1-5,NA,CASSPLPGRGNQPQHF,TGTGCCAGCTCACCTCTTCCGGGTCGGGGCAATCAGCCCCAGCATTTT
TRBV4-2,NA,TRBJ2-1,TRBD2,CASSQKLAGGGYNEQFF,TGTGCCAGCAGCCAAAAACTAGCGGGAGGAGGATACAATGAGCAGTTCTTC
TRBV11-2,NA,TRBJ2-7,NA,CASSPSPWTYEQYF,TGTGCCAGCAGCCCTAGCCCGTGGACCTACGAGCAGTACTTC
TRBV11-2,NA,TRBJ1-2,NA,CASSLGAGGNYGYTF,TGTGCCAGCAGCTTAGGAGCTGGGGGGAACTATGGCTACACCTTC
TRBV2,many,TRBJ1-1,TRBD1,CASSADRGTEAFF,TGTGCCAGCAGCGCAGACAGGGGCACTGAAGCTTTCTTT
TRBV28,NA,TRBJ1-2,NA,CASSSTGPYGYTF,TGTGCCAGCAGCAGTACAGGGCCCTATGGCTACACCTTC
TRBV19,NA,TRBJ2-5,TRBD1,CASSIWAGGEETQYF,TGTGCCAGTAGTATATGGGCAGGGGGCGAGGAGACCCAGTACTTC
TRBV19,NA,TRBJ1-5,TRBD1,CASSPSGTDVEPQHF,TGTGCCAGTAGTCCATCCGGGACAGACGTTGAGCCCCAGCATTTT
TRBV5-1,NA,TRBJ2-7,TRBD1,CASSLVFGTGPYEQYF,TGCGCCAGCAGCTTGGTTTTCGGGACAGGGCCCTACGAGCAGTACTTC
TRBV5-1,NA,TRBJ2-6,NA,CASRVGSGANVLTF,TGCGCCAGCCGGGTGGGCTCTGGGGCCAACGTCCTGACTTTC
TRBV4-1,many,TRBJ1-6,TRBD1,CASSPGQGYSPLHF,TGCGCCAGCAGCCCGGGACAGGGATATTCACCCCTCCACTTT
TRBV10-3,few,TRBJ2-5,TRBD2,CAISESAGRGQETQYF,TGTGCCATCAGTGAGTCGGCAGGGAGGGGTCAAGAGACCCAGTACTTC
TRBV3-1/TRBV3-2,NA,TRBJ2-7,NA,CASSQREYEQYF,TGTGCCAGCAGCCAGAGGGAATACGAGCAGTACTTC
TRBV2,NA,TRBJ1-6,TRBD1,CASETGGTPLHF,TGTGCCAGCGAGACAGGGGGAACACCCCTCCACTTT
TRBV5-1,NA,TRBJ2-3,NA,CASSFSAGLTDTQYF,TGCGCCAGCAGCTTTTCGGCAGGGCTAACAGATACGCAGTATTTT
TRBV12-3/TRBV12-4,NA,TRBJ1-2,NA,CASSLQGSHGYTF,TGTGCCAGCAGTTTACAAGGGAGTCATGGCTACACCTTC
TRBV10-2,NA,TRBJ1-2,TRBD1,CASSGPGQTYGYTF,TGCGCCAGCAGTGGCCCGGGACAGACCTATGGCTACACCTTC
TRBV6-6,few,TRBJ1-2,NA,CASSHPAWGGDNYGYTF,TGTGCCAGCAGTCACCCCGCGTGGGGGGGAGATAACTATGGCTACACCTTC
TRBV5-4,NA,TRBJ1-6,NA,CASSPQVNSPLHF,TGTGCCAGCAGCCCCCAGGTTAATTCACCCCTCCACTTT
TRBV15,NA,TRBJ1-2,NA,CATSRAPGGTDGYTF,TGTGCCACCAGCAGAGCCCCCGGGGGAACAGATGGCTACACCTTC
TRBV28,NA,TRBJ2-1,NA,CASSGGNEQFF,TGTGCCAGCAGTGGGGGGAATGAGCAGTTCTTC
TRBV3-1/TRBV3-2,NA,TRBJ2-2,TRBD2,CASSHRLAGGRTGELFF,TGTGCCAGCAGCCACCGACTAGCGGGAGGACGCACCGGGGAGCTGTTTTTT
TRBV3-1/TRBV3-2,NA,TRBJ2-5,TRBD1,CASSQEGQGAKETQYF,TGTGCCAGCAGCCAAGAGGGACAGGGGGCAAAAGAGACCCAGTACTTC
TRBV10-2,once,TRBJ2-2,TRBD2,CASSEFLAGVDTGELFF,TGCGCCAGCAGTGAGTTCCTAGCGGGAGTCGACACCGGGGAGCTGTTTTTT
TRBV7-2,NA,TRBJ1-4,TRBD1,CASSSDRGHEKLFF,TGTGCCAGCAGTTCGGACAGGGGGCATGAAAAACTGTTTTTT
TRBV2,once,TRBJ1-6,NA,CASRAGTSSYNSPLHF,TGTGCCAGCAGGGCCGGGACATCTTCCTATAATTCACCCCTCCACTTT
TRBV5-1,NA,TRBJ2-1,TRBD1,CASSLDRGYNEQFF,TGCGCCAGCAGCCTGGACAGGGGCTACAATGAGCAGTTCTTC
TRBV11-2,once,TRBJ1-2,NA,CASSLEAGQTPYGYTF,TGTGCCAGCAGCTTAGAGGCAGGACAAACCCCCTATGGCTACACCTTC
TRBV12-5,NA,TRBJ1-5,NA,CASGADGVSRPQHF,TGTGCTAGTGGTGCTGACGGGGTCTCTCGACCCCAGCATTTT
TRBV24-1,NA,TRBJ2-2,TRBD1,CATQGQVNTGELFF,TGTGCCACCCAGGGACAGGTCAACACCGGGGAGCTGTTTTTT
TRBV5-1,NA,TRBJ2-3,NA,CASSLDRGTDTQYF,TGCGCCAGCAGCTTGGATCGGGGCACAGATACGCAGTATTTT
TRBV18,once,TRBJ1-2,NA,CASSQSGDYGYTF,TGTGCCAGCTCACAATCAGGGGACTATGGCTACACCTTC
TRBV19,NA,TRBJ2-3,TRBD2,CASSIIAGFTDTQYF,TGTGCCAGTAGTATTATAGCGGGGTTCACAGATACGCAGTATTTT
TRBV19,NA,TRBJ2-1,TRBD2,CASSRGVSGVGSYNEQFF,TGTGCCAGTAGTCGGGGGGTCTCGGGGGTCGGCTCCTACAATGAGCAGTTCTTC
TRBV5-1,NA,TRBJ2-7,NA,CASSLTQPYEQYF,TGCGCCAGCAGCTTGACACAGCCCTACGAGCAGTACTTC
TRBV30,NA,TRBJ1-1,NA,CAWSGAGWGNTEAFF,TGTGCCTGGAGTGGGGCAGGGTGGGGGAACACTGAAGCTTTCTTT
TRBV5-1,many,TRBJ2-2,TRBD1,CASSPRTGNTGELFF,TGCGCCAGCAGCCCCAGGACAGGTAACACCGGGGAGCTGTTTTTT
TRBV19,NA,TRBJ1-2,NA,CASSNGLNYGYTF,TGTGCCAGTAGTAATGGCCTTAACTATGGCTACACCTTC
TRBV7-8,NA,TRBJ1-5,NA,CASRLGASNQPQHF,TGTGCCAGCAGGCTTGGGGCTAGCAATCAGCCCCAGCATTTT